The sequence of this T cell receptor beta chain was determined in a study of blood T cell repertoires in COVID-19. Looking at the study overall: Whether acute or convalescent, the COVID-19 samples came from the United States, Italy and Spain. T cells, B-cell-depleted T cells, or PBMCs supplied cDNA or gDNA.

CDR1 SGHTS and CDR2 YDEGEE come from the germline V gene. With V trimmed by 2 bases and J by 5 bases, 2 bases remained unmatched. The CDR3 contains 13 residues. Study processing details: Amplification of reference gene primers provided the estimated nucleated cell counts. Data came from immunoSEQ multiplex PCR; TCRdb stores just in-frame clones and leaves some out. That table furnishes V, J and clone size, whereas the DNA furnished D and trimming. There are 290,000 or so clones in the sample; 65% to 90% occur only once, and about 5.1% lies in the top ten. What was sequenced was peripheral blood. This chain uses TRBV5-8 with TRBJ2-3; 7 bases are shared with TRBD1. The TCR originated in a man aged 45 to 65 with active or convalescent COVID-19. For the CDR3, the DNA is TGTGCCAGCAGCTTAACAGGGGAAGATACGCAGTATTTT. Translated, it gives CASSLTGEDTQYF. Based on the CDR3 plus reference TRBV5-8 and TRBJ2-3, the full variable domain is EAGVTQSPTHLIKTRGQQATLRCSPISGHTSVYWYQQALGLGLQFLLWYDEGEERNRGNFPPRFSGRQFPNYSSELNVNALELEDSALYLCASSLTGEDTQYFGPGTRLTVL.